Here is one TCR beta chain with its context. There is no known antigen for this receptor. Base quality data are lacking; no much larger clone is found one base away. Cut back by 3 bases and 0 bases, the V and J ends lie 11 bases apart. The CDR3 measures 16 amino acids from cysteine to phenylalanine. Only the CDR3 DNA stays, 48 bases, in frame from base 1. CDR1 is given as MDHEN and CDR2 as SYDVKM, both from the germline V gene. The data are from a study of shared clonotypes between healthy human individuals (dated by TCRdb to the early 2020s). As for the study more broadly: The cohort included a few men and a couple of women between 18 and 49 years of age. Different laboratories and diverse techniques were used to prepare libraries and sequence TCR repertoires, to increase sequencing depth and limit assay-specific biases. Leukapheresis yielded between about 0.85 and 9 billion PBMCs per donor. For each donor, three plates each were used for CD4 naive and CD4 memory, two plates were used for CD8 naive, and one plate was used for CD8 memory. Blood TCR repertoires of 5 or 6 healthy adults were deeply sequenced to estimate repertoire size and the extent of clonotype sharing between individuals. Paper-wide results and their limitations: Pairwise subsampling led to the expectation that sequencing depth would affect the degree of clonotype sharing among donors. Approximately 4.8% of naive CD4, around 3.6% of naive CD8, roughly 2.5% of memory CD4, and about 0.4% of memory CD8 clonotypes were shared across a handful of donors. Sampling was restricted to blood, and TCR repertoires in tissues likely differ from the TCR repertoires found in blood. Estimated clonotype richness was generally larger for naive than for memory subsets. Compared with non-shared clonotypes, the clonotypes found in all four sorted-subset donors had higher generation probabilities. Because the study included only a small number of donors, the genetic and exposure-history diversity represented was limited. Rarefaction of sorted-subset datasets indicated incomplete sequencing despite the large sequencing depth.

Using the deep immunoSEQ assay, multiplex PCR amplified TCR CDR3 regions from genomic DNA. Extracted genomic DNA from each cell subset was spread evenly across all wells of several immunoSEQ 96-well plates, with each plate serving as a replicate. For sorted subsets, 150 to 200 ng genomic DNA, equal to approximately 30,000 T cell genomes, was loaded into each replicate PCR. The purified libraries were quantified using a Qubit 3.0 fluorometer, sized with a Bioanalyzer 2100, and then quantified again using the KAPA Library Quantification kit. A separate single-read 150-cycle Illumina NextSeq 550 flow cell was used to sequence each immunoSEQ 96-well plate. Per the authors' processing: Because only junctional sequences without quality scores were contained in the immunoSEQ output, filtering matching that applied to full-length reads could not be performed. To assign V/J genes and CDR3, sequences were annotated using PyIR, a Python wrapper for IgBLAST v1.9, with IMGT germline references. Any read was removed if the V/J assignment was weak (E-value above 1e-6), the CDR3 was missing, or the read contained stop codons, out-of-frame junctions, or ambiguous translated residues. A V3J clonotype was defined by an identical inferred V gene, J gene, and CDR3 amino acid sequence. Percentage overlap between repertoires was computed as shared unique clonotypes divided by the size of the smaller repertoire. RTK rarefaction, the Chao1 estimator, and Recon v2.1 estimates of unobserved clonotypes were used to assess repertoire richness. For all TCRbeta clonotypes obtained by the gDNA method from a few donors, generation probabilities were computed with OLGA. TCRdb holds this immuneACCESS table with in-frame rearrangements only. Some clones are missing; in checked studies, unresolved V genes explain under half, and the rest has no known cause. That table gives V, J and clone size, and the DNA gave D and trimming. The sample contains roughly 2,300,000 clones, less than 95% of them found a single time. The ten largest make up about 0.36% of the sample.

The donors were healthy, HIV-negative adults who had no recently reported acute infections or vaccinations. All donors were Caucasian adults living in Nashville, Tennessee, USA. Magnetic negative selection was used to enrich CD4+ T cells, after which naive cells were positively selected on CD45RA and the negative fraction became the memory subset. Blood was obtained by leukapheresis, after which PBMCs were separated by Ficoll-Histopaque density gradient centrifugation and cryopreserved in liquid nitrogen vapor phase. Analytical flow cytometry was used to check the purity and quantity of each magnetically sorted T cell population. Each sorted fraction had its genomic DNA isolated and then quantified by UV absorbance on a Nanodrop 2000c.

The clonotype comes from a man younger than 35 in good health. Some clones in this sample may be carry-over from other donors' samples. The chain was built from TRBV28 and TRBJ2-2, with TRBD2 as a weak D call on 6 bases. What was sequenced was naive CD4+ T cells from PBMCs. The cell subset or site label of this sample denotes: CD45RA+ positively selected. The DNA reads as follows: TGTGCCAGCAGTTTCGGGGGAGCCGCGAACACCGGGGAGCTGTTTTTT. The encoded protein is CASSFGGAANTGELFF.